This is a list of T cell receptor beta chains from one sample in a study of beta chain features in type 1 diabetes. Sequencing was performed with immunoSEQ multiplex PCR; in TCRdb, only in-frame clones are kept and a portion is missing. The repertoire holds about 700,000 clones, with around an eighth as singletons. Sequenced material: naive CD4+ T cells from blood. Every receptor here comes from a man younger than 35 with type 1 diabetes. The CDR3 runs from the conserved cysteine through the conserved F or W. Fields, in order: J gene, D gene, V gene, clone size, CDR3 DNA, CDR3 protein. A D gene is named only where the DNA matches it firmly. Expanded clones are given a class, and other clones once, few, many or no size at all.

J gene: TRBJ1-1; D gene: TRBD1; V gene: TRBV7-2; clone size: -; CDR3 DNA: TGTGCCAGCAGCTCACAGGGGGGGGAAGTAGATGAAGCTTTCTTT; CDR3 protein: CASSSQGGEVDEAFF
J gene: TRBJ2-5; D gene: -; V gene: TRBV27; clone size: -; CDR3 DNA: TGTGCCAGCAGTTTATCGGTGGACAGAAGCCAAGAGACCCAGTACTTC; CDR3 protein: CASSLSVDRSQETQYF
J gene: TRBJ1-3; D gene: -; V gene: TRBV29-1; clone size: -; CDR3 DNA: TGCAGCGTTGAAGAGTCCACCATATATTTT; CDR3 protein: CSVEESTIYF
J gene: TRBJ2-1; D gene: -; V gene: TRBV30; clone size: -; CDR3 DNA: TGTGCCTGGAGTGTAAACAGCAATGAGCAGTTCTTC; CDR3 protein: CAWSVNSNEQFF
J gene: TRBJ1-2; D gene: -; V gene: TRBV30; clone size: few; CDR3 DNA: TGTGCCTGGAGTCATACGGACGATGGCTACACCTTC; CDR3 protein: CAWSHTDDGYTF
J gene: TRBJ2-7; D gene: -; V gene: TRBV14; clone size: -; CDR3 DNA: TGTGCCAGCAGCTTTACAGTTGGGTCCTACGAGCAGTACTTC; CDR3 protein: CASSFTVGSYEQYF
J gene: TRBJ2-7; D gene: TRBD1; V gene: TRBV28; clone size: few; CDR3 DNA: TGTGCCAGCAGCTCGTCAGGGGGCCAGTACTTC; CDR3 protein: CASSSSGGQYF
J gene: TRBJ2-5; D gene: -; V gene: TRBV6-5; clone size: -; CDR3 DNA: TGTGCCAGCAGTCGTCAGGGAGAGTTGGAGACCCAGTACTTC; CDR3 protein: CASSRQGELETQYF
J gene: TRBJ1-4; D gene: TRBD1; V gene: TRBV2; clone size: -; CDR3 DNA: TGTGCCAGCACTCCGGGACAGGGGAAACTGTTTTTT; CDR3 protein: CASTPGQGKLFF
J gene: TRBJ1-2; D gene: -; V gene: TRBV25-1; clone size: few; CDR3 DNA: TGTGCCAGCAGTGACGGGAGGAACTATGGCTACACCTTC; CDR3 protein: CASSDGRNYGYTF
J gene: TRBJ1-2; D gene: -; V gene: TRBV30; clone size: -; CDR3 DNA: TGTGCCTGGAGTCTCGGGGGCTACACCTTC; CDR3 protein: CAWSLGGYTF
J gene: TRBJ2-2; D gene: -; V gene: TRBV5-1; clone size: few; CDR3 DNA: TGCGCCAGCAGCCAAGAGAACACCGGGGAGCTGTTTTTT; CDR3 protein: CASSQENTGELFF
J gene: TRBJ1-2; D gene: -; V gene: TRBV6-5; clone size: -; CDR3 DNA: TGTGCCAGCAGCCCTGATTGGGATTTAGGCTATGGCTACACCTTC; CDR3 protein: CASSPDWDLGYGYTF
J gene: TRBJ2-5; D gene: TRBD1; V gene: TRBV7-6; clone size: -; CDR3 DNA: TGTGCCAGCAGCGAGGGGACAGGACAAGAGACCCAGTACTTC; CDR3 protein: CASSEGTGQETQYF
J gene: TRBJ1-6; D gene: -; V gene: TRBV5-1; clone size: -; CDR3 DNA: TGCGCCAGCAGCTTGGAGATCCGAGGGGCTGGGGGTTCACCCCTCCACTTT; CDR3 protein: CASSLEIRGAGGSPLHF
J gene: TRBJ1-4; D gene: TRBD1; V gene: TRBV7-8; clone size: -; CDR3 DNA: TGTGCCAGCAGCTTAACGACAGGGGATGAAAAACTGTTTTTT; CDR3 protein: CASSLTTGDEKLFF
J gene: TRBJ2-7; D gene: -; V gene: TRBV7-2; clone size: few; CDR3 DNA: TGTGCCAGCAGCCTCACACCTCCGGAGCAGTACTTC; CDR3 protein: CASSLTPPEQYF
J gene: TRBJ2-5; D gene: -; V gene: TRBV10-3; clone size: -; CDR3 DNA: TGTGCCATCAAGGGGCAGCAAGAGACCCAGTACTTC; CDR3 protein: CAIKGQQETQYF
J gene: TRBJ1-2; D gene: TRBD1; V gene: TRBV28; clone size: -; CDR3 DNA: TGTGCCAGCAGTTTTGGGGACAGGGACCCGCGGGATGGCTACACCTTC; CDR3 protein: CASSFGDRDPRDGYTF
J gene: TRBJ1-4; D gene: -; V gene: TRBV4-1; clone size: -; CDR3 DNA: TGCGCCAGCAGCCAAGTCTGGGGGCGCGGTGAAAAACTGTTTTTT; CDR3 protein: CASSQVWGRGEKLFF
J gene: TRBJ1-1; D gene: -; V gene: TRBV5-4; clone size: -; CDR3 DNA: TGTGCCAGCAGCCCAGGGGCGAAAGAGAACACTGAAGCTTTCTTT; CDR3 protein: CASSPGAKENTEAFF
J gene: TRBJ2-1; D gene: -; V gene: TRBV11-2; clone size: -; CDR3 DNA: TGTGCCAGCAGCCTACAGGGACGGTGGGGTGAGCAGTTCTTC; CDR3 protein: CASSLQGRWGEQFF
J gene: TRBJ2-3; D gene: -; V gene: TRBV2; clone size: few; CDR3 DNA: TGTGCCAGCAGCCAAGAGTACGGAGATACGCAGTATTTT; CDR3 protein: CASSQEYGDTQYF
J gene: TRBJ2-1; D gene: TRBD2; V gene: TRBV10-3; clone size: -; CDR3 DNA: TGTGCCATCAGTGTAAGGCCTAGCGGGGGCAATGAGCAGTTCTTC; CDR3 protein: CAISVRPSGGNEQFF
J gene: TRBJ2-7; D gene: -; V gene: TRBV7-6; clone size: few; CDR3 DNA: TGTGCCAGCAGCTTATCGCAGGTTTCCTACGAGCAGTACTTC; CDR3 protein: CASSLSQVSYEQYF
J gene: TRBJ2-5; D gene: TRBD1; V gene: TRBV2; clone size: -; CDR3 DNA: TGTGCCAGCAGTCGATTACAGGGGGCACGGGAGACCCAGTACTTC; CDR3 protein: CASSRLQGARETQYF
J gene: TRBJ1-6; D gene: -; V gene: TRBV6-5; clone size: few; CDR3 DNA: TGTGCCAGCAGTTACGATCCCGGGACACAGAATTCACCCCTCCACTTT; CDR3 protein: CASSYDPGTQNSPLHF
J gene: TRBJ1-2; D gene: -; V gene: TRBV7-2; clone size: few; CDR3 DNA: TGTGCCAGCAGTTTCGGTCCGGGGGGCTACACCTTC; CDR3 protein: CASSFGPGGYTF
J gene: TRBJ1-1; D gene: -; V gene: TRBV18; clone size: few; CDR3 DNA: TGTGCCAGCTCACCCGGGACGCCGAACACTGAAGCTTTCTTT; CDR3 protein: CASSPGTPNTEAFF
J gene: TRBJ2-7; D gene: -; V gene: TRBV2; clone size: few; CDR3 DNA: TGTGCCAGCACGGACGGTTCCTACGAGCAGTACTTC; CDR3 protein: CASTDGSYEQYF
J gene: TRBJ2-6; D gene: TRBD1; V gene: TRBV12-5; clone size: -; CDR3 DNA: TGTGCTAGTGGTCCCGGCAGGGGGCCTGGGGCCAACGTCCTGACTTTC; CDR3 protein: CASGPGRGPGANVLTF
J gene: TRBJ1-2; D gene: -; V gene: TRBV9; clone size: -; CDR3 DNA: TGTGCCAGCAGCGTACAATCTAACTATGGCTACACCTTC; CDR3 protein: CASSVQSNYGYTF
J gene: TRBJ2-1; D gene: -; V gene: TRBV7-8; clone size: once; CDR3 DNA: TGTGCCAGCAGCTTAGCGTCCCCGGTGGGGGTCTTC; CDR3 protein: CASSLASPVGVF
J gene: TRBJ2-7; D gene: -; V gene: TRBV13; clone size: -; CDR3 DNA: TGTGCCAGCAGCGCCCGGGGTCCTGACTCCTACGAGCAGTACTTC; CDR3 protein: CASSARGPDSYEQYF
J gene: TRBJ2-1; D gene: TRBD1; V gene: TRBV5-4; clone size: few; CDR3 DNA: TGTGCCAGCAGTCTGGACAGGGGGTACAATGAGCAGTTCTTC; CDR3 protein: CASSLDRGYNEQFF
J gene: TRBJ1-2; D gene: -; V gene: TRBV7-2; clone size: once; CDR3 DNA: TGTGCCAGCAGCTCGCTAGGTTGGTCAGGGGCCAATGGCTACACCTTC; CDR3 protein: CASSSLGWSGANGYTF
J gene: TRBJ2-3; D gene: TRBD2; V gene: TRBV11-2; clone size: few; CDR3 DNA: TGTGCCAGCACCTCGACTAGCGGGGAGTCCACAGATACGCAGTATTTT; CDR3 protein: CASTSTSGESTDTQYF
J gene: TRBJ1-5; D gene: -; V gene: TRBV18; clone size: -; CDR3 DNA: TGTGCCAGCTCCCAAGGGGAGGATCAGCCCCAGCATTTT; CDR3 protein: CASSQGEDQPQHF
J gene: TRBJ1-1; D gene: -; V gene: TRBV7-9; clone size: -; CDR3 DNA: TGTGCCAGCAGTCGGCTCGAGTACACTGAAGCTTTCTTT; CDR3 protein: CASSRLEYTEAFF
J gene: TRBJ1-2; D gene: -; V gene: TRBV6-1; clone size: few; CDR3 DNA: TGTGCCAGCAGGCACTTGAACTATGGCTACACCTTC; CDR3 protein: CASRHLNYGYTF
J gene: TRBJ1-6; D gene: -; V gene: TRBV27; clone size: -; CDR3 DNA: TGTGCCAGCAGTGGGCCGGGACCGGGTATTCCTGATAATTCACCCCTCCACTTT; CDR3 protein: CASSGPGPGIPDNSPLHF
J gene: TRBJ2-6; D gene: -; V gene: TRBV21-1; clone size: few; CDR3 DNA: TGTGCCAGCAGCAGTCGACGGGGCTCTGGGGCCAACGTCCTGACTTTC; CDR3 protein: CASSSRRGSGANVLTF
J gene: TRBJ1-2; D gene: TRBD1; V gene: TRBV11-2; clone size: -; CDR3 DNA: TGTGCCAGCAGCCCTCCCTTCGCGGGACAGGGTCACTATGGCTACACCTTC; CDR3 protein: CASSPPFAGQGHYGYTF
J gene: TRBJ2-2; D gene: -; V gene: TRBV18; clone size: few; CDR3 DNA: TGTGCCAGCTCACCACCGTTGGCGAACACCGGGGAGCTGTTTTTT; CDR3 protein: CASSPPLANTGELFF
J gene: TRBJ1-2; D gene: -; V gene: TRBV13; clone size: few; CDR3 DNA: TGTGCCAGCAGCTTAGGGCAGGTCGTCTGGTATGGCTACACCTTC; CDR3 protein: CASSLGQVVWYGYTF
J gene: TRBJ2-1; D gene: TRBD2; V gene: TRBV13; clone size: few; CDR3 DNA: TGTGCCAGCAGCTTAAAACTAGCGGGGGATAATGAGCAGTTCTTC; CDR3 protein: CASSLKLAGDNEQFF
J gene: TRBJ2-3; D gene: -; V gene: TRBV5-1; clone size: few; CDR3 DNA: TGCGCCAGCAGCCCGCGGGACACCCGCACAGATACGCAGTATTTT; CDR3 protein: CASSPRDTRTDTQYF
J gene: TRBJ2-3; D gene: TRBD2; V gene: TRBV7-2; clone size: few; CDR3 DNA: TGTGCCAGCAGCTCGCTAGCGGGGGGCACAGATACGCAGTATTTT; CDR3 protein: CASSSLAGGTDTQYF
J gene: TRBJ1-1; D gene: -; V gene: TRBV2; clone size: -; CDR3 DNA: TGTGCCAGCAGTGAAGCGTGGCTGAACACTGAAGCTTTCTTT; CDR3 protein: CASSEAWLNTEAFF
J gene: TRBJ2-6; D gene: TRBD1; V gene: TRBV18; clone size: few; CDR3 DNA: TGTGCCAGCTCACCCCCAGGACAGGCCGTCCGCTCTGGGGCCAACGTCCTGACTTTC; CDR3 protein: CASSPPGQAVRSGANVLTF
J gene: TRBJ2-3; D gene: TRBD2; V gene: TRBV14; clone size: few; CDR3 DNA: TGTGCCAGCAGCCAAAGGGCTAGCGGGGGCATGAAGTATTTT; CDR3 protein: CASSQRASGGMKYF
J gene: TRBJ2-1; D gene: -; V gene: TRBV19; clone size: few; CDR3 DNA: TGTGCCAGTAGTATAGAGCCCCGGGGTGTTGAGCAGTTCTTC; CDR3 protein: CASSIEPRGVEQFF
J gene: TRBJ1-1; D gene: -; V gene: TRBV29-1; clone size: -; CDR3 DNA: TGCAGCGTTGCTGGGCGGTTGAACACTGAAGCTTTCTTT; CDR3 protein: CSVAGRLNTEAFF
J gene: TRBJ2-7; D gene: TRBD2; V gene: TRBV28; clone size: few; CDR3 DNA: TGTGCCAGCAGCCCTCCTCTGGGCGGGGGGCCGACCTACGAGCAGTACTTC; CDR3 protein: CASSPPLGGGPTYEQYF
J gene: TRBJ2-7; D gene: TRBD1; V gene: TRBV4-1; clone size: -; CDR3 DNA: TGCGCCAGCAGTCCCGGGGACAGGCGAGGCGAGCAGTACTTC; CDR3 protein: CASSPGDRRGEQYF
J gene: TRBJ1-1; D gene: TRBD1; V gene: TRBV6-4; clone size: -; CDR3 DNA: TGTGCCAGCAGCCCCCGTTCAGGGGGACTGGACACTGAAGCTTTCTTT; CDR3 protein: CASSPRSGGLDTEAFF
J gene: TRBJ2-3; D gene: TRBD1; V gene: TRBV7-2; clone size: -; CDR3 DNA: TGTGCCAGCAGCTTGAGACAGGGGGCTGGAGATACGCAGTATTTT; CDR3 protein: CASSLRQGAGDTQYF
J gene: TRBJ2-3; D gene: -; V gene: TRBV30; clone size: few; CDR3 DNA: TGTGCCCATCGCTGGGGTCGTACGCAGTATTTT; CDR3 protein: CAHRWGRTQYF
J gene: TRBJ2-5; D gene: -; V gene: TRBV4-1; clone size: few; CDR3 DNA: TGCGCCAGCAGCCAAGGAGCGGGGACCCAGTACTTC; CDR3 protein: CASSQGAGTQYF
J gene: TRBJ2-3; D gene: TRBD2; V gene: TRBV4-1; clone size: few; CDR3 DNA: TGCGCCAGCAGCCAAGTTGGACTAGCGGGGGGGGCGGATACGCAGTATTTT; CDR3 protein: CASSQVGLAGGADTQYF